This passage covers 10 T cell receptor beta chains from one sample sequenced in a study of T cells after yellow fever vaccination. Via MiXCR, TCRdb re-called the 5' RACE reads, giving one row per CDR3 protein. This sample has some 320,000 distinct CDR3 sequences, with approximately 4% found just once. The material was PBMCs, obtained 15 days after the yellow fever booster vaccination. These receptors came from a man aged 18-30 years who received the YFV17D yellow fever vaccine.

This clonotype has at least ten counts. J is TRBJ2-1 and V is TRBV11-1, with D possibly matching TRBD2 (7 bases). Germline V gives CDR1 SGHAT, CDR2 FQDESV (reference sequence). V was pared by 5 bases and J by 4 bases, with 18 bases between. The CDR3 extends over 16 amino acids. In DNA, the CDR3 is TGTGCCAGCAGCCCAGGGGCGCTAGCGGATTACAATGAGCAGTTCTTC. Amino acids: CASSPGALADYNEQFF.

This clonotype was found many times. The V and J genes are TRBV21-1 and TRBJ1-4; the tabulated D call, TRBD1, remains unverified against the DNA. TRBV21-1 is assigned pseudogene status. CDR3 length equals 14 residues. CDR3 sequence (DNA): TGTGCCAGCAGCAATAGACAGGACAATGAAAAACTGTTTTTT. The encoded protein is CASSNRQDNEKLFF.

At least ten counts were recorded for this clonotype. V gene TRBV7-9 combines with J gene TRBJ1-6, with D uncertain. Germline V gives CDR1 SEHNR, CDR2 FQNEAQ (reference sequence). Trimming left V 2 bases short and J 3 bases short, with 8 bases between. The CDR3 is 15 residues long. The CDR3 sequence is CASSLLGNYNSPLHF. CDR3 nucleotide sequence: TGTGCCAGCAGCTTATTGGGGAACTATAATTCACCCCTCCACTTT.

Many counts were recorded for this clonotype. This rearrangement joins TRBV5-5 to TRBJ2-2; 8 nucleotides align to TRBD1. This CDR3 comprises 16 residues. The germline gives CDR1 SGHKS, CDR2 YYEKEE (reference sequence). Trimming cost V 1 base and J 6 bases; bases outside gene matches: 8. CDR3 coding DNA: TGTGCCAGCAGCTTGAGGCTTCAGGGGGCATCCGGGGAGCTGTTTTTT. Amino acids: CASSLRLQGASGELFF.

This clonotype was detected many times. This chain connects TRBV20-1 to TRBJ2-3; TRBD2 matches 9 bases. V shed 8 bases, J shed 0 bases, and the junction held 9 bases outside the gene matches. Looked up from germline, CDR1 is DFQATT and CDR2 is SNEGSKA (reference sequence). The CDR3 runs 15 residues. The CDR3 spells CSSPGGGASTDTQYF. The CDR3 DNA is TGCAGTTCCCCCGGCGGGGGGGCTAGCACAGATACGCAGTATTTT.

This clonotype occurred many times. This chain joins TRBV7-8 and TRBJ1-2; 9 nucleotides line up with TRBD1. There are 14 residues in the CDR3. Germline-derived CDR1 and CDR2 are SGHVS and FQNEAQ. V was pared by 3 bases and J by 4 bases, with 3 bases of the junction left unmatched. CDR3 in DNA: TGTGCCAGCAGCTTTGGGACAGGGATCTATGGCTACACCTTC. This sequence encodes CASSFGTGIYGYTF.

In regard to this clonotype: This may come from a read error, since a much larger clone is one base off. The chain uses TRBV5-6 and TRBJ1-1, with D tentatively TRBD1 (5 bases). This CDR3 is 13 amino acids long. V gave up 3 bases and J gave up 4 bases, with 10 bases separating them. CDR1 and CDR2 (germline): SGHDT, YYEEEE. The CDR3 protein is CASSWGRSTEAFF. The DNA of the CDR3 is TGTGCCAGCAGCTGGGGGAGGAGCACTGAAGCTTTCTTT.

The rearrangement links TRBV7-9 to TRBJ2-1; 10 nucleotides align to TRBD2. V was clipped by 5 bases and J by 0 bases; unmatched bases: 13. The CDR3 is 19 residues long. Germline V gene lookup returns CDR1 SEHNR and CDR2 FQNEAQ (reference sequence). The CDR3 loop is CASSLTSGYHSSSYNEQFF. The CDR3 bases are TGTGCCAGCAGCCTGACTAGCGGGTACCACTCTAGCTCCTACAATGAGCAGTTCTTC.

This clonotype was seen more than once but under ten times. CDR3: CASSPTSHSGNTIYF. As DNA, the CDR3 is TGTGCCAGCAGTCCTACAAGCCACTCTGGAAACACCATATATTTT. This chain joins TRBV27 and TRBJ1-3, with no clear D. This CDR3 has 15 amino acids. Germline V CDR1 and CDR2: MNHEY, SMNVEV (reference sequence). The V end was cut by 5 bases, the J end by 0 bases, with 11 bases between.

This clonotype was detected only a few times. The gene calls are TRBV29-1 and TRBJ1-1; TRBD1 might be the D (6 bases). Between the trimmed V and J ends, which lost 6 bases and 0 bases, there was a span of 11 bases. The CDR3 is 13 residues long. Germline V gene lookup returns CDR1 SQVTM and CDR2 ANQGSEA. The CDR3 DNA reads as TGCAGCGTGGGGGGGCCCATGAACACTGAAGCTTTCTTT. Encoded protein: CSVGGPMNTEAFF. Full variable domain (outside the CDR3, taken from reference TRBV29-1 and TRBJ1-1): SAVISQKPSRDICQRGTSLTIQCQVDSQVTMMFWYRQQPGQSLTLIATANQGSEATYESGFVIDKFPISRPNLTFSTLTVSNMSPEDSSIYLCSVGGPMNTEAFFGQGTRLTVV.